The 23 T cell receptor beta chains given below trace back to one sample, sequenced in a study of shared clonotypes between healthy human individuals. The data were produced by immunoSEQ multiplex PCR, yet TCRdb's version contains in-frame clones alone and is incomplete. Of 2 million to 3 million clones listed, 93% were seen once; the top ten hold approximately 0.37%. Sequenced sample: naive CD4+ T cells from PBMCs. The subset: CD45RA+ positively selected. These receptors were obtained from a man aged 18 to 35 in good health. Some clones in this sample may be carry-over from other donors' samples.

This clone has just a few counts. J is TRBJ1-1 and V is TRBV18; maybe TRBD1 (6 bases). Germline CDR1 KGHSH, CDR2 LQKENI. The ends were cut back, 5 bases at V and 1 base at J, with 8 bases in the middle. The CDR3 contains 13 residues. CDR3 region: CASSTGQNTEAFF. As DNA, the CDR3 is TGTGCCAGCTCAACGGGACAGAACACTGAAGCTTTCTTT. Using reference TRBV18 and TRBJ1-1 for the parts outside the CDR3, the full variable domain is NAGVMQNPRHLVRRRGQEARLRCSPMKGHSHVYWYRQLPEEGLKFMVYLQKENIIDESGMPKERFSAEFPKEGPSILRIQQVVRGDSAAYFCASSTGQNTEAFFGQGTRLTVV.

This chain connects TRBV4-3 to TRBJ2-5; D unclear. Trimming stripped 0 bases from V and 2 bases from J, with 10 bases between. The V gene's germline CDR1 is LGHNA and CDR2 YSLEER. The CDR3 covers 15 residues. CDR3 in amino acids: CASSQDPGSQETQYF. CDR3 DNA sequence: TGCGCCAGCAGCCAAGATCCAGGCTCGCAAGAGACCCAGTACTTC.

This rearrangement joins TRBV5-1 to TRBJ2-1; 9 nucleotides line up with TRBD2. Germline CDR1 reads SGHRS; CDR2 reads YFSETQ. This CDR3 is built from 15 residues. The trim removed 3 bases at V and 7 bases at J, leaving 8 bases unmatched. The CDR3 DNA reads TGCGCCAGCAGCTACACCCGCGGGAGGGGGAATGAGCAGTTCTTC. Its protein is CASSYTRGRGNEQFF. Full variable domain (rest looked up from reference TRBV5-1 and TRBJ2-1): KAGVTQTPRYLIKTRGQQVTLSCSPISGHRSVSWYQQTPGQGLQFLFEYFSETQRNKGNFPGRFSGRQFSNSRSEMNVSTLELGDSALYLCASSYTRGRGNEQFFGPGTRLTVL.

In its sample, this clone was seen once. Other DNA sequences within the sample encode an identical CDR3. V gene TRBV28 combines with J gene TRBJ2-3, with unresolved D. Germline assignment: CDR1 MDHEN and CDR2 SYDVKM. This CDR3 spans 14 amino acids. Trimming removed 5 bases from V and 1 base from J, with 10 bases in between. This chain's CDR3 is CASSPLQGTDTQYF. CDR3 bases: TGTGCCAGCAGTCCTCTTCAAGGCACAGATACGCAGTATTTT.

The chain employs TRBV19 and TRBJ1-4, with D uncertain. This CDR3 spans 14 amino acids. V was clipped by 8 bases and J by 0 bases, with 10 bases between them. The germline CDR1 and CDR2 sequences are LNHDA and SQIVND (reference sequence). DNA of the CDR3: TGTGCCAGTGGAATCACTGCAACTAATGAAAAACTGTTTTTT. Protein: CASGITATNEKLFF.

The rearrangement links TRBV10-1 to TRBJ2-1; 9 bases are shared with TRBD1. Trimming took 6 bases from V and 1 from J; bases not matched to a gene: 4. CDR1 is WNHNN and CDR2 is SYGVQD in the germline V gene (reference sequence). This CDR3 has 15 residues. In DNA form, the CDR3 reads TGCGCCAGCAGCCCCGGGACAGGGTCCTACAATGAGCAGTTCTTC. Its protein product is CASSPGTGSYNEQFF.

This clone occurred once. The chain carries TRBV7-2 and TRBJ2-2; TRBD2 might be the D (6 bases). CDR3 length: 15 amino acids. The V end was cut by 7 bases, the J end by 2 bases, with 14 bases between. The germline gives CDR1 SGHTA, CDR2 FQGNSA. In nucleotides, the CDR3 is TGTGCCAGCATCTCGGGCGGGACCAACACCGGGGAGCTGTTTTTT. Its protein product is CASISGGTNTGELFF. The full variable domain, with the rest looked up from reference TRBV7-2 and TRBJ2-2, is GAGVSQSPSNKVTEKGKDVELRCDPISGHTALYWYRQSLGQGLEFLIYFQGNSAPDKSGLPSDRFSAERTGGSVSTLTIQRTQQEDSAVYLCASISGGTNTGELFFGEGSRLTVL.

Only one count was recorded for this clone. V and J are TRBV29-1 and TRBJ2-7; the match to TRBD2 covers 10 bases. Trimming removed 7 bases from V and 4 bases from J; junction bases left unmatched: 13. The CDR3 consists of 15 residues. CDR1 and CDR2 from the germline V gene are SQVTM and ANQGSEA. The chain's CDR3 is CSARKSGRVGYEQYF. As DNA, the CDR3 is TGCAGCGCCAGGAAAAGCGGGAGGGTTGGGTACGAGCAGTACTTC.

The gene calls are TRBV11-2 and TRBJ1-5; D is unresolved. Looked up from germline, CDR1 is SGHAT and CDR2 is FQNNGV. Trimming took off 2 bases at V and 2 bases at J, with 7 bases between the two ends. The CDR3 has 14 amino acids. CDR3 in amino acids: CASSLSQGNQPQHF. CDR3 nucleotide sequence: TGTGCCAGCAGCTTATCCCAAGGCAATCAGCCCCAGCATTTT.

The chain links TRBV28 to TRBJ2-3, with TRBD2 identical over 10 bases. CDR3 length: 18 amino acids. Losses at the gene ends were 5 bases for V and 5 bases for J; bases not matched to a gene: 16. Germline CDR1 reads MDHEN; CDR2 reads SYDVKM. As DNA, the CDR3 is TGTGCCAGCAGTGTATACCCAGGGGGGACTAGCGTTGGAGATACGCAGTATTTT. It yields the protein CASSVYPGGTSVGDTQYF.

Notes on this clone: At the DNA level, this CDR3 is encoded by other sequences in the same sample as well. The chain employs TRBV28 and TRBJ2-2; D remains unclear. Germline V CDR1 and CDR2: MDHEN, SYDVKM. The CDR3 consists of 13 residues. The V end lost 2 bases, the J end lost 8 bases, and 9 bases lay between the germline ends. The CDR3 reads CASSLPPVGELFF. The DNA of the CDR3 is TGTGCCAGCAGTTTACCCCCAGTAGGGGAGCTGTTTTTT.

This rearrangement joins TRBV28 to TRBJ1-2; tentatively, D is TRBD1 (6 bases). CDR1 is MDHEN, CDR2 SYDVKM, per germline. CDR3 length: 17 residues. Trimming removed 7 bases from V and 3 bases from J, with 24 bases in between. The DNA of the CDR3 is TGTGCCAGCACCCTCGGAGGGGAGGGGGGAGCACACTATGGCTACACCTTC. Encoded protein: CASTLGGEGGAHYGYTF.

The chain carries TRBV5-4 and TRBJ1-3, with no clear D. Trimming removed 0 bases from V and 3 bases from J, with 10 bases in between. This CDR3 has 15 amino acids. Germline-derived CDR1 and CDR2 are SGHNT and YYREEE (reference sequence). In nucleotides, the CDR3 is TGTGCCAGCAGCTTGGACCTTTCTTATGGAAACACCATATATTTT. Protein: CASSLDLSYGNTIYF.

The rearrangement joins TRBV5-3 to TRBJ2-5; D is unresolved. TRBV5-3 is treated as an ORF (open reading frame) with a function not yet certain. Trimming cost V 3 bases and J 5 bases, with 14 bases left between them. The CDR3 has 14 amino acids. The CDR3 region is CARSSSGLEETQYF. CDR3 in DNA: TGTGCCAGAAGCTCCTCCGGGCTAGAGGAGACCCAGTACTTC.

V usage is TRBV29-1 and J usage is TRBJ2-3; TRBD2 matches 7 bases. CDR1 and CDR2 (germline): SQVTM, ANQGSEA. The CDR3 runs 16 residues. Trimming cost V 6 bases and J 0 bases; bases outside gene matches: 12. CDR3 nucleotide sequence: TGCAGCGTCCACCTTGTGGCTAGCGGTAGCACAGATACGCAGTATTTT. Translation: CSVHLVASGSTDTQYF.

The chain couples TRBV7-3 to TRBJ1-2, with 10 bases fitting TRBD1. The CDR3 totals 15 residues. J lost 4 bases, V lost 2 bases, and 4 bases had no gene match. Germline-derived CDR1 and CDR2 are SGHTA and FQGTGA. CDR3 sequence (DNA): TGTGCCAGCAGCTTAGACGGGACAGGGGTCTATGGCTACACCTTC. The encoded protein is CASSLDGTGVYGYTF.

This rearrangement joins TRBV7-2 to TRBJ1-2; a possible D gene is TRBD1 (5 bases). The CDR3 loop spans 13 amino acids. V lost 5 bases and J 6 bases, leaving 13 bases between the germline ends. From germline, CDR1 is SGHTA and CDR2 FQGNSA. The CDR3 is CASSHDSNNGYTF. CDR3 nucleotides: TGTGCCAGCAGCCACGACAGCAATAATGGCTACACCTTC.

The V call is TRBV7-2, the J call TRBJ1-2; D perhaps matches TRBD1 (6 bases). The CDR3 totals 13 residues. Looked up from germline, CDR1 is SGHTA and CDR2 is FQGNSA. V was pared by 6 bases and J by 4 bases, with 12 bases between. CDR3 in amino acids: CASRFTGFYGYTF. CDR3 in DNA: TGTGCCAGCAGGTTCACAGGGTTCTATGGCTACACCTTC.

The chain uses TRBV5-1 and TRBJ2-7; 10 bases are a match to TRBD1. V dropped 2 bases and J dropped 3; count of bases not matched to a gene: 11. Germline CDR1 and CDR2: SGHRS and YFSETQ. This CDR3 is 17 amino acids long. CDR3 sequence (DNA): TGCGCCAGCAGCTTCGTCCATCCGGGACAGGGGAGCTACGAGCAGTACTTC. Translated: CASSFVHPGQGSYEQYF. The full variable domain, rest sourced from reference TRBV5-1 and TRBJ2-7, is KAGVTQTPRYLIKTRGQQVTLSCSPISGHRSVSWYQQTPGQGLQFLFEYFSETQRNKGNFPGRFSGRQFSNSRSEMNVSTLELGDSALYLCASSFVHPGQGSYEQYFGPGTRLTVT.

The rearrangement uses TRBV6-6 and TRBJ2-2; the match to TRBD2 covers 9 bases. The CDR3 runs 16 residues. Germline-derived CDR1 and CDR2 are MNHNY and SVGAGI (reference sequence). With V trimmed by 4 bases and J by 1 base, 4 bases remained unmatched. The CDR3 here is CASSSRAGGNTGELFF. CDR3 coding DNA: TGTGCCAGCAGTTCCCGAGCGGGAGGGAACACCGGGGAGCTGTTTTTT.

This clone was seen only once. The rearrangement joins TRBV10-3 to TRBJ1-2; TRBD1 might be the D (5 bases). Germline V CDR1 and CDR2: ENHRY, SYGVKD. The V end was cut by 3 bases, the J end by 3 bases, with 14 bases between. The CDR3 is 15 amino acids. CDR3 amino acids: CAISDEGRGDYGYTF. The CDR3 DNA sequence: TGTGCCATCAGTGATGAGGGTCGGGGGGACTATGGCTACACCTTC.

V gene TRBV9 combines with J gene TRBJ2-1; D remains unclear. CDR1 is SGDLS and CDR2 is YYNGEE in the germline V gene. Trimming removed 3 bases from V and 5 bases from J, with 9 bases in between. This CDR3 has 13 amino acids. CDR3 sequence reads: CASSAASNNEQFF. The CDR3 DNA follows: TGTGCCAGCAGCGCCGCTTCAAACAATGAGCAGTTCTTC.

This clone was observed a single time. The chain joins TRBV15 to TRBJ1-1; D is undetermined. Trimming took 1 base from V and 0 from J, leaving 6 bases between them. The CDR3 is made up of 14 amino acids. Germline-derived CDR1 and CDR2 are LNHNV and YYDKDF (reference sequence). The chain's CDR3 is CATSRGLMNTEAFF. The CDR3 region has the DNA TGTGCCACCAGCAGAGGCCTGATGAACACTGAAGCTTTCTTT.